This TCR beta chain was profiled in a study of blood T cell repertoires in COVID-19. Study-level background: The United States, Italy and Spain were the sources of the acute and convalescent COVID-19 samples. In each case, the material was cDNA or gDNA derived from T cells, B-cell-depleted T cells, or PBMCs.

Under the authors' procedure: Nucleated cell number was recorded as an estimate derived from reference gene primer amplification. The assay was immunoSEQ multiplex PCR, and TCRdb's table has in-frame clones only and misses some. Clone size and V and J calls were adopted from that table, with D and trimming inferred from the DNA. Counted here are about 36,000 clones, around 87% occurring once; the ten biggest clones make up around a quarter. The sample was peripheral blood. This clonotype was obtained from a man in his sixties with active or convalescent COVID-19.

This chain's CDR3 is CASSFSGWETQYF. The CDR3 region has the DNA TGTGCCAGCAGCTTTTCAGGGTGGGAGACCCAGTACTTC. The chain couples TRBV11-2 to TRBJ2-5, with D maybe TRBD1 (5 bases). V gave up 3 bases and J gave up 5 bases, with 10 bases separating them. From germline, CDR1 is SGHAT and CDR2 FQNNGV. CDR3 length: 13 residues.